There are a few counts of the clone carrying this TCR beta chain. Here immunoSEQ multiplex PCR was the method, and the copy in TCRdb shows in-frame clones only, minus some. The sample holds 250,000 or so clones; 83% are singletons and the top ten take 3.5% to 4%. This entry belongs to a study of blood T cell repertoires in COVID-19. Membership in each cohort depended on participant-reported clinical history. What was sequenced was PBMCs or T cells enriched from blood (not recorded which). The clonotype was recovered from a woman aged 40 to 50 who had been exposed to COVID-19.

CDR3 loop: CASSLWHAGQARDGYTF. The DNA of the CDR3 is TGTGCCAGCAGTTTATGGCATGCAGGGCAGGCAAGGGATGGCTACACCTTC. The rearrangement links TRBV28 to TRBJ1-2; TRBD1 might be the D (5 bases). The germline V gene encodes CDR1 MDHEN and CDR2 SYDVKM. The CDR3 has 17 residues. The germline V and J ends were trimmed by 0 bases and 6 bases, with 20 bases remaining between them.